This is a list of T cell receptor beta chains from one sample in a study of cytotoxic CD8 clonotypes in ibrutinib-treated CLL. Produced via immunoSEQ multiplex PCR; TCRdb's table is partial and in-frame only. This sample has about 200,000 clones, with about four fifths found just once. This specimen consisted of PBMCs, obtained after 12 months of ibrutinib treatment. All receptors come from a human donor with chronic lymphocytic leukemia. Both conserved end residues are part of each CDR3. A D gene is named only where the DNA matches it firmly. Clone size is stated in some rows and not others, as once, few, many or a class when expanded.

d_call	clone_size	v_call	j_call	cdr3_nt	cdr3_aa
TRBD1	NA	TRBV19	TRBJ1-5	TGTGCCAGTAGTCGCCGCCAAGACAGGGCTATTCAGCCCCAGCATTTT	CASSRRQDRAIQPQHF
TRBD2	once	TRBV7-6	TRBJ2-1	TGTGCCAGCAGGTCAGCGGGGACCTACAATGAGCAGTTCTTC	CASRSAGTYNEQFF
NA	NA	TRBV5-1	TRBJ1-5	TGCGCCAGCAGCCTGGACGGGACCAACAATCAGCCCCAGCATTTT	CASSLDGTNNQPQHF
NA	NA	TRBV29-1	TRBJ1-1	TGCAGCGTCGCGAGGACGTTGAACACTGAAGCTTTCTTT	CSVARTLNTEAFF
NA	NA	TRBV9	TRBJ2-5	TGTGCCAGCAGGTGGGGACTCAGGTACCAAGAGACCCAGTACTTC	CASRWGLRYQETQYF
NA	NA	TRBV2	TRBJ1-2	TGTGCCAGCAGTCATGGGACCGCCCGGGAGGGCTACACCTTC	CASSHGTAREGYTF
NA	once	TRBV6-5	TRBJ2-1	TGTGCCAGCAGTTACTCCGGGGCAGGGGCCTACAATGAGCAGTTCTTC	CASSYSGAGAYNEQFF
TRBD1	NA	TRBV6-4	TRBJ1-5	TGTGCCCCCGGGACAGGACGCAATCAGCCCCAGCATTTT	CAPGTGRNQPQHF
NA	few	TRBV12-5	TRBJ1-2	TGTGCTAGTGGACAATCGGGACCCCGCTACACCTTC	CASGQSGPRYTF
TRBD2	few	TRBV28	TRBJ2-7	TGTGCCAGCAGTATACCCGTAGCGGGAGCCTACGAGCAGTACTTC	CASSIPVAGAYEQYF
NA	NA	TRBV5-1	TRBJ2-3	TGCGCCAGCAGCTTGATGACCGCCCCAGATACGCAGTATTTT	CASSLMTAPDTQYF
TRBD2	few	TRBV4-2	TRBJ2-3	TGTGCCAGCAGCCAAGGACTAGCGGGAGCAGATACGCAGTATTTT	CASSQGLAGADTQYF
TRBD2	once	TRBV6-4	TRBJ2-1	TGTGCCAGCACCCAGACTAGCACATCGAGTGAGCAGTTCTTC	CASTQTSTSSEQFF
TRBD1	few	TRBV4-1	TRBJ2-1	TGCGCCAGCAGCCACTCCACGTTGGGACAGGGTGTCAGTGAGCAGTTCTTC	CASSHSTLGQGVSEQFF
NA	few	TRBV19	TRBJ1-4	TGTGCCAGTAGTTCCACGGGAAGATTCACCGGACTGTTTTTT	CASSSTGRFTGLFF
NA	NA	TRBV6-5	TRBJ2-7	TGTGCCAGCACTCCCCGGCCTGGGGGGTACGAGCAGTACTTC	CASTPRPGGYEQYF
TRBD2	NA	TRBV9	TRBJ2-3	TGTGCCAGCAGCGTAGGAGTTAGCGGGAGAACAGATACGCAGTATTTT	CASSVGVSGRTDTQYF
TRBD2	many	TRBV6-5	TRBJ2-5	TGTGCCAGCAGCCCCCTCCTGGGGGGAGGGCAGACCCAGTACTTC	CASSPLLGGGQTQYF
TRBD2	NA	TRBV25-1	TRBJ2-1	TGTGCCAGCAGTGAATCGTGGGGGGAGGGCCAAAATGAGCAGTTCTTC	CASSESWGEGQNEQFF
TRBD1	NA	TRBV5-1	TRBJ1-2	TGCGCCAGCAGCTTCTCTACAGGGGAGAACTATGGCTACACCTTC	CASSFSTGENYGYTF
TRBD1	NA	TRBV20-1	TRBJ1-2	TGCAGTGCTTGGACAGGGTATGGCTACACCTTC	CSAWTGYGYTF
NA	NA	TRBV11-2	TRBJ2-7	TGTGCCAGCAGCCCCCCCTGGGTTCCCTACGAGCAGTACTTC	CASSPPWVPYEQYF
NA	NA	TRBV29-1	TRBJ2-7	TGCAGCGTTGTACCAGGACCCTACGAGCAGTACTTC	CSVVPGPYEQYF
NA	many	TRBV14	TRBJ2-4	TGTGCCAGCAGCCAATCGTGGGGCCGGGCCAAAAACATTCAGTACTTC	CASSQSWGRAKNIQYF
NA	NA	TRBV6-5	TRBJ2-7	TGTGCCAGCAGACCCTATGCCCCCGGGGGCGGTGAGCAGTACTTC	CASRPYAPGGGEQYF
TRBD2	NA	TRBV7-8	TRBJ2-3	TGTGCCAGCAGCATGCCGCAGGGAAGATTTAGCGGGGGCACAGATACGCAGTATTTT	CASSMPQGRFSGGTDTQYF
TRBD2	few	TRBV15	TRBJ2-3	TGTGCCACCAGCAGAGTAGCGGGGGGGACAGATACGCAGTATTTT	CATSRVAGGTDTQYF
NA	NA	TRBV11-2	TRBJ2-1	TGTGCCAGCAGCTTAGAAAAGAATGAGCAGTTCTTC	CASSLEKNEQFF
TRBD1	NA	TRBV5-1	TRBJ1-2	TGCGCCAGCAGCACCGGGACAGATAATTATGGCTACACCTTC	CASSTGTDNYGYTF
NA	NA	TRBV27	TRBJ1-2	TGTGCCAGCAGTTTGGGGAGACCTCTTAACTATGGCTACACCTTC	CASSLGRPLNYGYTF
NA	NA	TRBV11-1	TRBJ1-5	TGTGCCAGCAGCTTAATGTCTGATCAGCCCCAGCATTTT	CASSLMSDQPQHF
TRBD1	NA	TRBV7-8	TRBJ2-7	TGTGCCAGCAGCTCAAACCCGGGACAGCTTTCCAGCTCCTACGAGCAGTACTTC	CASSSNPGQLSSSYEQYF
NA	few	TRBV7-6	TRBJ2-5	TGTGCCAGCAGTTCGGGGACGGAGGGGAGGACCCAGTACTTC	CASSSGTEGRTQYF
NA	NA	TRBV28	TRBJ1-4	TGTGCCAGCAGCTTATTGGAAAAACTGTTTTTT	CASSLLEKLFF
NA	few	TRBV29-1	TRBJ2-2	TGCAGCGTTGAAGGGCCGGCCGGGGAGCTGTTTTTT	CSVEGPAGELFF
NA	NA	TRBV5-5	TRBJ2-5	TGTGCCAGCAGCAGTCGACAGATCCAAGAGACCCAGTACTTC	CASSSRQIQETQYF
NA	NA	TRBV5-1	TRBJ2-1	TGCGCCAGCAGATCGACAGGATACAATGAGCAGTTCTTC	CASRSTGYNEQFF
NA	NA	TRBV7-8	TRBJ1-2	TGTGCCAGCAGCTTGCTATCGGCCCGGTTGGCTGGCTACACCTTC	CASSLLSARLAGYTF
TRBD1	NA	TRBV6-5	TRBJ2-3	TGTGCCAGCAGTTACGGGACAGGGGGTACCACAGATACGCAGTATTTT	CASSYGTGGTTDTQYF
TRBD1	NA	TRBV4-2	TRBJ1-1	TGTGCCAGCAGTCCTGGGACAGCGAACACTGAAGCTTTCTTT	CASSPGTANTEAFF